The 5 T cell receptor beta chains below were found in one sample sequenced in a study of cytomegalovirus exposure and HLA in healthy donors. 60 Vbeta and 13 Jbeta primers were used in PCR. TCRdb's copy holds only in-frame clones and misses some; the assay was immunoSEQ multiplex PCR. The sample contains 100,000 or so clones, roughly two thirds of which appear only once. Sample: PBMCs. These TCRs come from a woman in her 30s in good health and CMV-seronegative.

V and J are TRBV7-2 and TRBJ2-3, with D perhaps TRBD2 (5 bases). Germline V lookup: CDR1 SGHTA, CDR2 FQGNSA. The CDR3 runs to 16 residues. V lost 8 bases and J 0 bases, leaving 18 bases between the germline ends. In nucleotides, the CDR3 is TGTGCCAGCCGCGTCACGGGAACCCCTAGCACAGATACGCAGTATTTT. It specifies CASRVTGTPSTDTQYF.

V and J are TRBV5-1 and TRBJ2-6, with 10 bases lining up with TRBD1. The CDR3 runs 17 residues. J gave up 3 bases and V 3 bases, and 6 bases lay outside the gene matches. Germline-derived CDR1 and CDR2 are SGHRS and YFSETQ. The CDR3 protein is CASSYWTGGIGANVLTF. CDR3 nucleotide sequence: TGCGCCAGCAGCTACTGGACAGGGGGAATTGGGGCCAACGTCCTGACTTTC.

This chain links TRBV11-2 with TRBJ1-1; possibly TRBD1 for D (5 bases). CDR1 and CDR2 (germline): SGHAT, FQNNGV. V lost 3 bases and J 0 bases, leaving 8 bases between the germline ends. This CDR3 has 14 residues. The CDR3 nucleotides read TGTGCCAGCAGCTTCGCAGGGCTGAACACTGAAGCTTTCTTT. Residues: CASSFAGLNTEAFF.

In its sample, this clone was seen a few times. The genes are TRBV5-1 and TRBJ2-3; TRBD1 matches at 9 bases. The V segment lost 5 bases and the J segment 8 bases; nucleotides outside the gene matches: 21. The germline CDR1 and CDR2 sequences are SGHRS and YFSETQ. The CDR3 length is 18 residues. The CDR3 sequence: CASSHHSQPGQGGGTQYF. CDR3 nucleotide sequence: TGCGCCAGCAGTCATCACTCACAACCGGGACAGGGAGGTGGTACGCAGTATTTT.

V is TRBV27 and J is TRBJ2-2; 7 bases agree with TRBD2. CDR1 and CDR2 from the germline V gene are MNHEY and SMNVEV (reference sequence). Trimming cost V 11 bases and J 4 bases; bases outside gene matches: 7. There are 13 residues in the CDR3. The CDR3 coding sequence is TGTGCCCGGGGAGCGGGGATCACCGGGGAGCTGTTTTTT. Its translation: CARGAGITGELFF.